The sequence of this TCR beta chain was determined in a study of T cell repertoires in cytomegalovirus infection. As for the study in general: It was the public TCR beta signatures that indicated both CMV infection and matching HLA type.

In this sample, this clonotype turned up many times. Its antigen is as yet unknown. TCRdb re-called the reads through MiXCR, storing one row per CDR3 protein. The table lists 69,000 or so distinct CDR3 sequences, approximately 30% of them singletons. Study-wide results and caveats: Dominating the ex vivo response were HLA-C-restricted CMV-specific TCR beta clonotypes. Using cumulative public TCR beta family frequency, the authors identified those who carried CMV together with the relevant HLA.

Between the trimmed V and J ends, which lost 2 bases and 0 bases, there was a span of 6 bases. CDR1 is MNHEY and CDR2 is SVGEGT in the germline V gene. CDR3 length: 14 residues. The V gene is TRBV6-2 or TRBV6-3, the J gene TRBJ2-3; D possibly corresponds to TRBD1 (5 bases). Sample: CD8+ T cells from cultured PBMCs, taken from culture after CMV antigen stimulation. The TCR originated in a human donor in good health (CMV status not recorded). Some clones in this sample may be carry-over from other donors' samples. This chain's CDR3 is CASSYGASTDTQYF. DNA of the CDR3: TGTGCCAGCAGTTACGGGGCTAGCACAGATACGCAGTATTTT.